These T cell receptor beta chains were read from a single sample in a study of cytomegalovirus exposure and HLA in healthy donors. Clones were sequenced by immunoSEQ multiplex PCR, and TCRdb holds only the in-frame ones, with some missing. The sample holds about 110,000 clones, 82% seen once. The specimen was PBMCs. These receptors were obtained from a woman under 30 in good health and CMV-seronegative. CDR3s include the opening cysteine and the closing phenylalanine or tryptophan. The D gene is left open where the match is weak. Size is stated for part of the rows, as once, few or many counts, or as a class when the clone is expanded.

>once|TRBJ2-3|TRBV9|NA
TGTGCCAGCAGCGAGGGTGGGAGAAGCGATACGCAGTATTTT
CASSEGGRSDTQYF
>few|TRBJ2-2|TRBV13|NA
TGTGCCAGCAGCTTCTCTCTAGAGGGAGGGAACACCGGGGAGCTGTTTTTT
CASSFSLEGGNTGELFF
>NA|TRBJ2-1|TRBV19|NA
TGTGCCAGTAGTATAGGGACTACTAATAATGAGCAGTTCTTC
CASSIGTTNNEQFF
>NA|TRBJ2-7|TRBV10-3|NA
TGTGCCATCAGTGAGCTCCCCTACGAGCAGTACTTC
CAISELPYEQYF
>NA|TRBJ2-2|TRBV6-1|NA
TGTGCCAGCACCCGACACAAAGCGAACACCGGGGAGCTGTTTTTT
CASTRHKANTGELFF
>NA|TRBJ1-1|TRBV7-2|NA
TGTGCCAGCAGGGAGGTGGCTGAAGCTTTCTTT
CASREVAEAFF
>NA|TRBJ2-1|TRBV29-1|TRBD2
TGCAGCGCCGGAGCGGGAGGGCCGAGTGAGCAGTTCTTC
CSAGAGGPSEQFF
>few|TRBJ1-2|TRBV28|NA
TGTGCCAGCAGTTTGGCAGGTCCTTATGGCTACACCTTC
CASSLAGPYGYTF
>NA|TRBJ2-7|TRBV7-2|TRBD2
TGTGCCAGCAGCTTAGTACTGGCGGGAGGGTCACGGGAGCAGTACTTC
CASSLVLAGGSREQYF
>once|TRBJ1-2|TRBV6-5|TRBD1
TGTGCCAGCAAGAAACAGGGGTACGGCTACACCTTC
CASKKQGYGYTF
>NA|TRBJ2-2|TRBV5-4|NA
TGTGCCAGCAGCCCCCAGGGGAACACCGGGGAGCTGTTTTTT
CASSPQGNTGELFF
>NA|TRBJ2-3|TRBV29-1|TRBD2
TGCAGCGTTGAGGGGGGACTAGCGGGATTGTCTACGCAGTATTTT
CSVEGGLAGLSTQYF
>once|TRBJ1-1|TRBV27|NA
TGTGCCAGCAGTTTAAACAGGGCCACTGAAGCTTTCTTT
CASSLNRATEAFF
>NA|TRBJ1-4|TRBV5-1|TRBD1
TGCGCCAGCAGGGCAGGACAGGGGGCTGTGGCGGAAAAACTGTTTTTT
CASRAGQGAVAEKLFF
>NA|TRBJ1-5|TRBV2|NA
TGTGCCAGCAGAACTAGTTATAGCAATCAGCCCCAGCATTTT
CASRTSYSNQPQHF
>NA|TRBJ2-3|TRBV6-5|TRBD2
TGTGCCAGCAGTTCCCGACTAGCGCGCACAGATACGCAGTATTTT
CASSSRLARTDTQYF
>NA|TRBJ1-2|TRBV29-1|NA
TGCAGCGTTGACTGGGGACTAGGGTCGGAGGGCTACACCTTC
CSVDWGLGSEGYTF
>NA|TRBJ1-2|TRBV7-6|NA
TGTGCCAGCAGCCCCCATGGAAGAGGCTATGGCTACACCTTC
CASSPHGRGYGYTF
>once|TRBJ2-5|TRBV10-3|NA
TGTGCCATCAGTGAGGACTCCAGGGTTGAAACCCAGTACTTC
CAISEDSRVETQYF
>once|TRBJ1-3|TRBV28|TRBD1
TGTGCCAGCGGGACAGGGGGCGCGAACACCATATATTTT
CASGTGGANTIYF
>NA|TRBJ2-3|TRBV6-1|TRBD2
TGTGCCAGCAGTGAAGCTTGGGCGGGGGGGAGGACAGATACGCAGTATTTT
CASSEAWAGGRTDTQYF
>NA|TRBJ1-1|TRBV14|TRBD1
TGTGCCAGCAGCCAAGATAGGGACAGGCGACGAGACACTGAAGCTTTCTTT
CASSQDRDRRRDTEAFF
>NA|TRBJ1-1|TRBV7-2|NA
TGTGCCAGCAGCTTCCGGACAGTATCTGAAGCTTTCTTT
CASSFRTVSEAFF
>NA|TRBJ1-4|TRBV2|NA
TGTGCCAGCGGGACACTTTATGAAAAACTGTTTTTT
CASGTLYEKLFF
>NA|TRBJ1-3|TRBV2|TRBD1
TGTGCCAGCAGGAGTTGGGACAGGGGATCTGGAAACACCATATATTTT
CASRSWDRGSGNTIYF
>NA|TRBJ1-4|TRBV19|NA
TGTGCCACCCGACAAGGACAGTGGGAAAAACTGTTTTTT
CATRQGQWEKLFF
>NA|TRBJ2-1|TRBV7-9|TRBD2
TGTGCCAGCAGCTTAGTTGCGGCTAGCGGGGGATACAATGAGCAGTTCTTC
CASSLVAASGGYNEQFF
>NA|TRBJ2-1|TRBV25-1|TRBD1
TGTGCCAGCAGCGAGCTGACAGGGAAGGGGAATGAGCAGTTCTTC
CASSELTGKGNEQFF
>NA|TRBJ2-2|TRBV5-1|NA
TGCGCCAGCACAGGGGCGGCCAACACCGGGGAGCTGTTTTTT
CASTGAANTGELFF
>NA|TRBJ2-1|TRBV21-1|NA
TGTGCCAGCAGCCCACAGTTCTTC
CASSPQFF
>NA|TRBJ1-2|TRBV4-3|TRBD1
TGCGCCAGCAGCCGGAGACAGGGGAACTATGGCTACACCTTC
CASSRRQGNYGYTF
>NA|TRBJ1-3|TRBV11-2|NA
TGTGCCAGCAGCTTAGGGGGACATCGCTCTGGAAACACCATATATTTT
CASSLGGHRSGNTIYF
>NA|TRBJ2-3|TRBV6-6|TRBD2
TGTGCCAGCAGTTACCTCGGACTAGCGAGAACAGATACGCAGTATTTT
CASSYLGLARTDTQYF
>NA|TRBJ1-1|TRBV5-6|NA
TGTGCCAGCAGCTCTACAGTAATAACTGAAGCTTTCTTT
CASSSTVITEAFF
>NA|TRBJ1-1|TRBV6-5|NA
TGTGCCAGCGGGGATGGGGGGGCAACGAACACTGAAGCTTTCTTT
CASGDGGATNTEAFF
>NA|TRBJ1-2|TRBV7-9|NA
TGTGCCAGCAGCTTGAGACAGAACTATGGCTACACCTTC
CASSLRQNYGYTF
>NA|TRBJ2-5|TRBV7-9|NA
TGTGCCAGCAGCTTATTGCCCCAGGAGACCCAGTACTTC
CASSLLPQETQYF
>NA|TRBJ1-4|TRBV4-3|NA
TGCGCCAGCAGCCAAGATTATAGAGCAACTAATGAAAAACTGTTTTTT
CASSQDYRATNEKLFF
>NA|TRBJ1-3|TRBV19|NA
TGTGCCAGTAGTATCGGCTTGGTCGGGGGACCTGGAAACACCATATATTTT
CASSIGLVGGPGNTIYF
>once|TRBJ2-5|TRBV29-1|NA
TGCAGCGTTGAGGGGGGGGCACGGGAGACCCAGTACTTC
CSVEGGARETQYF
>NA|TRBJ1-5|TRBV28|NA
TGTGCCAGCAGTTTCCCCGCTCAGGGGTTGGGCAATCAGCCCCAGCATTTT
CASSFPAQGLGNQPQHF
>NA|TRBJ2-3|TRBV2|NA
TGTGCCAGCTCTGTAGTCGGCGGGATGGGCACAGATACGCAGTATTTT
CASSVVGGMGTDTQYF
>NA|TRBJ1-2|TRBV7-2|NA
TGTGCCAGCAGCACCGCGGGGCAGCTTGTAGGCTACACCTTC
CASSTAGQLVGYTF
>NA|TRBJ1-2|TRBV19|NA
TGTGCCAGTAGTATCAGAGGGCGTGGCTACACCTTC
CASSIRGRGYTF
>NA|TRBJ2-2|TRBV29-1|TRBD1
TGCAGCGTTGCCAAGATGGCAGGGGGAACCGGGGAGCTGTTTTTT
CSVAKMAGGTGELFF
>NA|TRBJ2-5|TRBV9|NA
TGTGCCAGCAGCTTATCGGGATCCAATATGGGAGAGACCCAGTACTTC
CASSLSGSNMGETQYF
>once|TRBJ1-5|TRBV2|TRBD1
TGTGCCAGCAGTGGACAGGGGAGTAGCAATCAGCCCCAGCATTTT
CASSGQGSSNQPQHF
>NA|TRBJ1-5|TRBV27|NA
TGTGCCAGCAGTCCCGACAGTCCCCGCAATCAGCCCCAGCATTTT
CASSPDSPRNQPQHF
>NA|TRBJ1-6|TRBV4-1|TRBD1
TGCGCCAGCAGCCAAGAGCCCGCTGGGACAGGGATGTCACCCCTCCACTTT
CASSQEPAGTGMSPLHF
>NA|TRBJ1-2|TRBV27|TRBD1
TGTGCCAGCGGCTGGGACAGGGCGGACTATGGCTACACCTTC
CASGWDRADYGYTF
>NA|TRBJ2-5|TRBV30|NA
TGTGCCTGGAGGGACAGTTGGTCTGCGGCCCAGTACTTC
CAWRDSWSAAQYF
>once|TRBJ1-5|TRBV9|NA
TGTGCCAGCAGCGGGGGGGGCGAGGGGCAGCCCCAGCATTTT
CASSGGGEGQPQHF
>NA|TRBJ1-3|TRBV11-2|NA
TGTGCCAGCAGCTCGGTGGTAAACACCATATATTTT
CASSSVVNTIYF
>NA|TRBJ1-1|TRBV15|NA
TGTGCCACCAGCAGGGCGGGCATGAACACTGAAGCTTTCTTT
CATSRAGMNTEAFF
>once|TRBJ2-1|TRBV25-1|NA
TGTGCCAGCAGTGAGAGGGAGTTGGATGAGCAGTTCTTC
CASSERELDEQFF
>NA|TRBJ1-5|TRBV27|TRBD1
TGTGCCAGCAGTGCCAGACAGGGGGCGAGGGTACCTAGCAATCAGCCCCAGCATTTT
CASSARQGARVPSNQPQHF
>once|TRBJ1-2|TRBV4-2|TRBD1
TGTGCCAGCAGCCAAGATCAAGGGACAGACCAAAATAACTATGGCTACACCTTC
CASSQDQGTDQNNYGYTF
>NA|TRBJ2-5|TRBV6-6|TRBD1
TGTGCCAGCAGCCTCGGACAGGGCCCAGAGACCCAGTACTTC
CASSLGQGPETQYF
>NA|TRBJ1-1|TRBV7-8|NA
TGTGCCAGCAGCCCCCGGGGTTTGGTGGCAGGGAACACTGAAGCTTTCTTT
CASSPRGLVAGNTEAFF
>few|TRBJ2-5|TRBV27|TRBD1
TGTGCCAGCAGCCAACCGGGACAGGGGAGGGAGACCCAGTACTTC
CASSQPGQGRETQYF